This T cell receptor (beta chain) was obtained from a study of blood T cell repertoires in COVID-19. The wider study: There were acute and convalescent COVID-19 samples, and they came from the United States, Italy and Spain. Sources were T cells, B-cell-depleted T cells, or PBMCs; the material itself was cDNA or gDNA.

Per the study methods: It was from reference gene primer amplification that nucleated cell counts were estimated. Only in-frame clones appear in the TCRdb table, and some are missing; sequencing was by immunoSEQ multiplex PCR. That table furnishes V, J and clone size, whereas the DNA furnished D and trimming. The top ten clones hold around 14% of a sample with about 140,000 clones, about three quarters of them seen once. Deletions cut 4 bases from V and 5 bases from J, with 19 bases between. The germline CDR1 and CDR2 sequences are SGDLS and YYNGEE. The CDR3 has 15 residues. The chain couples TRBV9 to TRBJ2-7, with a possible D match to TRBD2 (6 bases). Sequences were obtained from peripheral blood. This TCR came from a man older than 75 with acute or convalescent COVID-19. The CDR3 region has the DNA TGTGCCAGCAGCCGTATCGGAGGGGCCGGGGACGAGCAGTACTTC. Translation gives CASSRIGGAGDEQYF.